What follows are 16 T cell receptor beta chains derived from one specimen sequenced in a study of T-cell memory formation after mild COVID-19. A single record per CDR3 protein comes from TCRdb applying MiXCR to the 5' RACE reads. The sample holds 150,000 or so distinct CDR3 sequences; roughly a third are singletons and the top ten take 12%. The specimen was PBMCs or a T cell subset sorted from them (not recorded which). The receptor source for this set is an adult woman who had mild COVID-19 (a few samples of this study predate the infection). Cell type and time point are not known.

V usage is TRBV7-2 and J usage is TRBJ1-1, with 9 positions matching TRBD1. Germline V gene lookup returns CDR1 SGHTA and CDR2 FQGNSA. V lost 1 base and J lost 6; bases outside the gene matches: 3. CDR3 size: 14 residues. The CDR3 spells CASSLVGTGPEAFF. Here the CDR3 DNA reads TGTGCCAGCAGCTTAGTGGGGACAGGGCCTGAAGCTTTCTTT.

This clonotype was seen only a few times. V and J are TRBV5-6 and TRBJ1-2; D perhaps matches TRBD1 (5 bases). Germline-derived CDR1 and CDR2 are SGHDT and YYEEEE. The V end was cut by 0 bases, the J end by 8 bases, with 17 bases between. The CDR3 covers 15 residues. In nucleotides, the CDR3 is TGTGCCAGCAGCTTGGATCCAGGGATGGTCGGGGGCTACACCTTC. Protein sequence: CASSLDPGMVGGYTF. The full variable domain, completed using reference TRBV5-6 and TRBJ1-2, is DAGVTQSPTHLIKTRGQQVTLRCSPKSGHDTVSWYQQALGQGPQFIFQYYEEEERQRGNFPDRFSGHQFPNYSSELNVNALLLGDSALYLCASSLDPGMVGGYTFGSGTRLTVV.

This clonotype was picked up a small number of times. This chain connects TRBV29-1 to TRBJ2-6, with D unclear. The CDR3 has 15 residues. V was cut by 7 bases and J by 2 bases, with 15 bases left in between. Germline V gene data show CDR1 as SQVTM and CDR2 as ANQGSEA. CDR3 bases: TGCAGCGCTCTCTCGGCCCAAGCTGGGGCCAACGTCCTGACTTTC. Its protein is CSALSAQAGANVLTF.

This clonotype was counted once. In nucleotides, the CDR3 is TGTGCCACCTTAGCGGGCACCACAGATACGCAGTATTTT. Translation: CATLAGTTDTQYF. The chain links TRBV2 to TRBJ2-3; 7 bases fit TRBD2. V lost 10 bases to trimming and J lost 2 bases; unmatched junction nucleotides: 6. The CDR3 extends over 13 amino acids. Per the germline V gene, CDR1 is SNHLY and CDR2 is FYNNEI.

The chain joins TRBV29-1 to TRBJ2-2; the D gene is possibly TRBD2 (6 bases). Germline V gene lookup returns CDR1 SQVTM and CDR2 ANQGSEA. V was pared by 4 bases and J by 4 bases, with 13 bases between. CDR3 size: 14 residues. CDR3: CSVARGGGTGELFF. In DNA form, the CDR3 reads TGCAGCGTTGCGCGGGGAGGTGGCACCGGGGAGCTGTTTTTT.

This clonotype was recorded a few times. The chain couples TRBV12-3 or TRBV12-4 to TRBJ1-2; D is ambiguous. The CDR3 extends over 12 amino acids. Trimming left V 3 bases short and J 8 bases short, with 10 bases between. The CDR3 loop reads CASSLGFDGYTF. In DNA form, the CDR3 reads TGTGCCAGCAGTTTGGGTTTCGACGGCTACACCTTC.

V and J are TRBV3-1 and TRBJ1-1; 7 bases fit TRBD1. This CDR3 has 13 amino acids. Germline lookup yields CDR1 LGHDT and CDR2 YNNKEL (reference sequence). V trimming: 8 bases; J trimming: 1 base; junction bases outside the gene matches: 4. The CDR3: CASGRQGNTEAFF. In DNA form, the CDR3 reads TGTGCCAGCGGCCGACAGGGGAACACTGAAGCTTTCTTT.

This clonotype was seen only a few times. The rearrangement uses TRBV24-1 and TRBJ1-4, with a possible D match to TRBD1 (5 bases). Per germline, CDR1 KGHDR and CDR2 SFDVKD. The CDR3 has 15 amino acids. V dropped 3 bases and J dropped 5 bases, with 12 bases sitting between them. CDR3 sequence reads: CATSDPRDGNEKLFF. For the CDR3, the DNA is TGTGCCACCAGTGATCCCCGGGACGGGAATGAAAAACTGTTTTTT.

The genes are TRBV6-5 and TRBJ1-3; no clear D. V lost 3 bases, J lost 4 bases, and 13 bases lay in between. Germline loops: CDR1 MNHEY, CDR2 SVGAGI. The CDR3 sequence is 15 residues long. The chain's CDR3 is CASSYEFMPGNTIYF. In nucleotides, the CDR3 is TGTGCCAGCAGTTATGAGTTCATGCCGGGAAACACCATATATTTT.

This clonotype appeared a few times. The chain links TRBV7-3 to TRBJ1-1; possible D gene TRBD1, 6 bases. Trimming removed 1 base at V and 1 base at J, with 13 bases between. CDR3 length equals 16 residues. Germline lookup yields CDR1 SGHTA and CDR2 FQGTGA. The CDR3 here is CASSLRAGTPNTEAFF. DNA of the CDR3: TGTGCCAGCAGCTTAAGGGCCGGGACACCGAACACTGAAGCTTTCTTT.

The chain carries TRBV20-1 and TRBJ1-1; tentatively, D is TRBD1 (6 bases). The CDR3 is 14 amino acids. Trimming took 3 bases from V and 4 from J, leaving 15 bases between them. Germline V gives CDR1 DFQATT, CDR2 SNEGSKA (reference sequence). CDR3 sequence: CSARGGPSVTEAFF. The CDR3 DNA reads as TGCAGTGCTAGGGGGGGGCCCTCGGTCACTGAAGCTTTCTTT.

This clonotype was observed a few times. This sequence joins TRBV7-9 and TRBJ1-2; 9 positions match TRBD1. The CDR3 length is 18 residues. Germline loops: CDR1 SEHNR, CDR2 FQNEAQ (reference sequence). The junction had 17 bases not matched to a gene; V was cut back by 5 bases and J by 4 bases. The CDR3 region has the DNA TGTGCCAGCAGCCCCGGCGGGACAGGGTCTCCCACCCTCTATGGCTACACCTTC. It is translated as CASSPGGTGSPTLYGYTF.

The chain employs TRBV11-2 and TRBJ2-1; D not certain. Germline loops: CDR1 SGHAT, CDR2 FQNNGV. The CDR3 has 12 residues. V was shortened by 2 bases and J by 10 bases, with 9 bases between the two germline ends. For the CDR3, the DNA is TGTGCCAGCAGCTTAAATCGTTACGAGCAGTTCTTC. Translation gives CASSLNRYEQFF.

This clonotype has a handful of counts. J is TRBJ1-2 and V is TRBV29-1; 7 bases fit TRBD1. Germline lookup yields CDR1 SQVTM and CDR2 ANQGSEA. The CDR3 runs to 14 residues. V lost 6 bases, J lost 7 bases, and 14 bases stayed unmatched. The CDR3 protein is CSVRQGANVAGYTF. CDR3 coding DNA: TGCAGCGTGAGACAGGGTGCTAACGTTGCTGGCTACACCTTC.

The chain recombines TRBV7-9 with TRBJ2-2; 7 bases fit TRBD1. V trimming: 5 bases; J trimming: 6 bases; junction bases outside the gene matches: 3. CDR3 length equals 13 residues. The germline V gene encodes CDR1 SEHNR and CDR2 FQNEAQ (reference sequence). The CDR3 nucleotides are TGTGCCAGCAGCACGACAGGGCCCGGGGAGCTGTTTTTT. This codes for CASSTTGPGELFF.

This clonotype was detected only a few times. V usage is TRBV5-1 and J usage is TRBJ2-7; D remains unclear. Germline V CDR1 and CDR2: SGHRS, YFSETQ. The CDR3 consists of 13 residues. Deletions cut 1 base from V and 2 bases from J, with 7 bases between. Here the CDR3 DNA reads TGCGCCAGCAGCTTGCGGTCAACCTACGAGCAGTACTTC. Protein: CASSLRSTYEQYF.